The rows below give T cell receptor beta chains drawn from one sample of a study of OX40 agonist ivuxolimab in advanced cancers. Libraries were prepared by immunoSEQ multiplex PCR; TCRdb keeps only in-frame clonotypes and omits some of them. The sample yields around 76,000 clones, around four fifths seen once. Here the sequenced sample was CD4+ or CD8+ T cells sorted from blood, taken in a trial of the OX40 agonist ivuxolimab. These receptors were taken from an adult with an advanced solid tumor such as melanoma, head and neck, liver or kidney cancer. The CDR3 runs from the conserved cysteine through the conserved F or W. D genes are given only for firm matches. Some rows have no size entry. The others give once, few or many, or a class for an expanded clone.

>TRBJ2-6|TRBV7-9|.|TRBD1
TGTGCCAGCAGCTTAGGAGGACAGGGGGGCTCCGGGGCCAACGTCCTGACTTTC
CASSLGGQGGSGANVLTF
>TRBJ2-3|TRBV4-3|few|.
TGCGCCAGCAGCCAAGACTCGGGGATCACAGATACGCAGTATTTT
CASSQDSGITDTQYF
>TRBJ1-2|TRBV11-2|few|.
TGTGCCAGCAGCTTAGGGCAATCCCCTTACTATGGCTACACCTTC
CASSLGQSPYYGYTF
>TRBJ2-7|TRBV7-8|.|TRBD2
TGTGCCAGCAGCTCGTATTGGACTAGCGGGCCTAACGAGCAGTACTTC
CASSSYWTSGPNEQYF
>TRBJ2-1|TRBV11-2|.|.
TGTGCCAGCAGCTTAGCGCGGCTATCCACCCCCGATGAGCAGTTCTTC
CASSLARLSTPDEQFF
>TRBJ1-2|TRBV2|.|.
TGTGCCAGCATGGGCGGACACTTCGGCGGTGGCTACACCTTC
CASMGGHFGGGYTF
>TRBJ2-1|TRBV28|few|TRBD1
TGTGCCAGCAGGGACCTACAGGGGGCTGAGTTCTTC
CASRDLQGAEFF
>TRBJ2-1|TRBV7-2|.|.
TGTGCCAGCTCCATCCCTCGGGGAAGCTCCTACAATGAGCAGTTCTTC
CASSIPRGSSYNEQFF
>TRBJ2-1|TRBV9|.|TRBD2
TGTGCCAGCAGTGAACCTAGCGGGAGAGTAAATGAGCAGTTCTTC
CASSEPSGRVNEQFF
>TRBJ1-2|TRBV25-1|.|.
TGTGCCAGCAGTGAATCTGGCAGGGGATCTCTTAACTATGGCTACACCTTC
CASSESGRGSLNYGYTF
>TRBJ2-1|TRBV2|.|.
TGTGCCAGCAGGCCACCCTACAATGAGCAGTTCTTC
CASRPPYNEQFF
>TRBJ2-5|TRBV18|.|.
TGTGCCAGCTCACGACGGAGGTTCCAAGAGACCCAGTACTTC
CASSRRRFQETQYF
>TRBJ2-5|TRBV11-3|.|.
TGTGCCAGCAGCTTAGTGGGGCTTGCCCACAGCTACCAAGAGACCCAGTACTTC
CASSLVGLAHSYQETQYF
>TRBJ1-6|TRBV2|few|TRBD1
TGTGCCAGCAGTTCACAACAGGGGGCTAATTCACCCCTCCACTTT
CASSSQQGANSPLHF
>TRBJ1-5|TRBV4-3|once|.
TGCGCCAGCAGCTACGCATTCGGGGGGGATCAGCCCCAGCATTTT
CASSYAFGGDQPQHF
>TRBJ2-2|TRBV2|few|.
TGTGCCAGCAGTGCAGGGAACGGGGCCGGGGAGCTGTTTTTT
CASSAGNGAGELFF
>TRBJ1-2|TRBV6-5|.|.
TGTGCCAGCAGTGAAATATCGCAGGGACGCTACACCTTC
CASSEISQGRYTF
>TRBJ2-5|TRBV11-2|once|TRBD2
TGTGCCAGCAGCTCTGGACTAGCGGGGGAGACCCAGTACTTC
CASSSGLAGETQYF